This is a list of T cell receptor beta chains from one sample in a study of blood T cell repertoires in COVID-19. Data came from immunoSEQ multiplex PCR; TCRdb stores just in-frame clones and leaves some out. The sample includes about 220,000 clones, 82% of them seen just once. The sequenced sample consisted of peripheral blood. These receptors came from a woman of 80 years or more with acute or convalescent COVID-19. The CDR3 runs from the conserved cysteine through the conserved F or W. A D gene is named only where the DNA matches it firmly. A clone size is listed for some rows: how often the clone was seen (once, few, many), or a class if it is expanded.

>.|TRBD1|TRBJ1-5|TRBV15
TGTGCCACCAGGGGGCAGGGGGGATCCAATCAGCCCCAGCATTTT
CATRGQGGSNQPQHF
>.|.|TRBJ2-2|TRBV27
TGTGCCAGCAGTTTATGGAGAAACACCGGGGAGCTGTTTTTT
CASSLWRNTGELFF
>.|.|TRBJ2-2|TRBV11-2
TGTGCCAGCAGCTTAATTAGGGGCCTAGGCACCGGGGAGCTGTTTTTT
CASSLIRGLGTGELFF
>once|TRBD1|TRBJ1-2|TRBV28
TGTGCCAGCAGTCGGAGCCCCTATTCGACAGGGTCCTCTGGCTACACCTTC
CASSRSPYSTGSSGYTF
>.|.|TRBJ1-5|TRBV5-6
TGTGCCAGCAGCTTGGGGCCGGGGGTAGATAATCAGCCCCAGCATTTT
CASSLGPGVDNQPQHF
>.|.|TRBJ1-3|TRBV4-1
TGCGCCAGCAGCCAAGAGAGGAGTCTATCGGTTTTGAACACCATATATTTT
CASSQERSLSVLNTIYF
>.|TRBD2|TRBJ2-7|TRBV10-3
TGTGCCATCAGTGGCCGACTAGCGGCTTTCGAGCAGTACTTC
CAISGRLAAFEQYF
>.|TRBD1|TRBJ1-6|TRBV7-2
TGTGCCAGCAGCTTATGGGACAGCCAAAATTCACCCCTCCACTTT
CASSLWDSQNSPLHF
>.|.|TRBJ1-2|TRBV3-1/TRBV3-2
TGTGCCAGCAGCCAATCATGGGGGGGCCTTAACTATGGCTACACCTTC
CASSQSWGGLNYGYTF
>.|TRBD1|TRBJ2-1|TRBV7-8
TGTGCCAGCAGCTCGACGGGACAGCTTAGCTCCTTCTCCTACAATGAGCAGTTCTTC
CASSSTGQLSSFSYNEQFF
>.|TRBD1|TRBJ1-1|TRBV7-9
TGTGCCAGCAGCACGGACAGGGTAATGAACACTGAAGCTTTCTTT
CASSTDRVMNTEAFF
>.|TRBD1|TRBJ1-5|TRBV29-1
TGCAGCGTTGCACAGGGGCCCGGGAACAATCAGCCCCAGCATTTT
CSVAQGPGNNQPQHF
>.|.|TRBJ2-1|TRBV4-3
TGCGCCAGCAGCCAAGATCCCAGGTCCTCCTACAATGAGCAGTTCTTC
CASSQDPRSSYNEQFF
>.|TRBD1|TRBJ1-3|TRBV9
TGTGCCAGCAGCGCCGGACAGGGGCTGAGAGGAAACACCATATATTTT
CASSAGQGLRGNTIYF
>.|TRBD1|TRBJ2-2|TRBV5-1
TGCGCCAGCAGCACCCCGGGACAGGGGTCCCCCGGGGAGCTGTTTTTT
CASSTPGQGSPGELFF
>.|TRBD1|TRBJ1-4|TRBV28
TGTGCCAGCAGCCGCCGGGGACAGGGGGGTTTCAAACTGTTTTTT
CASSRRGQGGFKLFF
>.|TRBD1|TRBJ2-5|TRBV5-6
TGTGCCAGCAGCTCTGACAGGGGGGAGACCCAGTACTTC
CASSSDRGETQYF
>.|.|TRBJ1-5|TRBV10-2
TGCGCCAGCAGTGAGTCGCCCCTCGGCGGGGTTAATCAGCCCCAGCATTTT
CASSESPLGGVNQPQHF
>.|.|TRBJ1-1|TRBV9
TGTGCCAGCAGCGAGACGGGAATGAACACTGAAGCTTTCTTT
CASSETGMNTEAFF
>once|.|TRBJ1-6|TRBV9
TGTGCCAGCAGCGTAACGAGCTCCTATAATTCACCCCTCCACTTT
CASSVTSSYNSPLHF
>few|TRBD1|TRBJ2-7|TRBV10-3
TGTGCCATCAGTGAGTCGACAGGGCATTCCTACGAGCAGTACTTC
CAISESTGHSYEQYF
>.|.|TRBJ1-5|TRBV7-8
TGTGCCAGCAGCTCGGTCACGGGTCATAGCAATCAGCCCCAGCATTTT
CASSSVTGHSNQPQHF
>few|TRBD1|TRBJ1-3|TRBV18
TGTGCCAGCTCACCTCTCGGACAGGGCGTTGGAAACACCATATATTTT
CASSPLGQGVGNTIYF
>.|.|TRBJ1-2|TRBV9
TGTGCCAGCAGCGTGGGGGGTCGGGATCTCCATGGCTACACCTTC
CASSVGGRDLHGYTF
>.|.|TRBJ1-3|TRBV28
TGTGCCAGCAGCCCGTCCAGGGCCGGAAACACCATATATTTT
CASSPSRAGNTIYF
>once|.|TRBJ1-4|TRBV3-1/TRBV3-2
TGTGCCAGCAGCCAGGGGGGGGCAACTAATGAAAAACTGTTTTTT
CASSQGGATNEKLFF
>.|.|TRBJ1-5|TRBV9
TGTGCCAGCAGCGCCGAGGGGGAGAATCAGCCCCAGCATTTT
CASSAEGENQPQHF
>.|.|TRBJ1-4|TRBV12-3/TRBV12-4
TGTGCCAGCAGTTTGACCGTTGGGCCAAAACTGTTTTTT
CASSLTVGPKLFF
>.|.|TRBJ2-3|TRBV7-3
TGTGCCAGCAGCTTAGGAGGGGCGGGCACAGATACGCAGTATTTT
CASSLGGAGTDTQYF
>.|.|TRBJ1-2|TRBV10-2
TGCGCCAGCAGTGAACGGGGAGGGGATGGCTACACCTTC
CASSERGGDGYTF
>.|.|TRBJ1-4|TRBV15
TGTGCCACCAGCAGAGCAGGGGCCAATGAAAAACTGTTTTTT
CATSRAGANEKLFF
>.|.|TRBJ2-1|TRBV3-1/TRBV3-2
TGTGCCAGCAGCCGAACGGGATTAGACTCGCCCTACAATGAGCAGTTCTTC
CASSRTGLDSPYNEQFF
>.|TRBD1|TRBJ1-1|TRBV7-9
TGTGCCAGCAGCGAGGGGACAGGGATGAACACTGAAGCTTTCTTT
CASSEGTGMNTEAFF
>once|TRBD2|TRBJ2-3|TRBV7-2
TGTGCCAGCAGCCCGACTAGCGGGGGGTTCACAGATACGCAGTATTTT
CASSPTSGGFTDTQYF
>once|.|TRBJ1-5|TRBV7-3
TGTGCCAGCAGTCTTACGGGGGGATCGCCTCAGCCCCAGCATTTT
CASSLTGGSPQPQHF
>few|.|TRBJ1-6|TRBV3-1/TRBV3-2
TGTGCCAGCAGCCTCCTTCCCCTTTATAATTCACCCCTCCACTTT
CASSLLPLYNSPLHF
>.|.|TRBJ1-1|TRBV18
TGTGCCAGCTCACCATATCCCCAGCGGAACACTGAAGCTTTCTTT
CASSPYPQRNTEAFF
>.|.|TRBJ1-6|TRBV19
TGTGCCAGTAGTATAACGGGTAGCTCCTATAATTCACCCCTCCACTTT
CASSITGSSYNSPLHF
>.|TRBD1|TRBJ2-7|TRBV19
TGTGCCAGTAGTACATCCTCCGGGACAGGGGCCCACGAGCAGTACTTC
CASSTSSGTGAHEQYF
>.|TRBD1|TRBJ2-1|TRBV7-8
TGTGCCAGCAGCCCCCGCGTTGGGCAGGGGGACAAGAATGAGCAGTTCTTC
CASSPRVGQGDKNEQFF
>.|.|TRBJ1-4|TRBV7-9
TGTGCCAGCAGCTTAGCTCTAACCAGGCAACTGTTTTTT
CASSLALTRQLFF
>once|.|TRBJ2-2|TRBV3-1/TRBV3-2
TGTGCCAGCAGCCACCTATCGACAGTGAAGACCGGGGAGCTGTTTTTT
CASSHLSTVKTGELFF
>.|.|TRBJ2-1|TRBV12-3/TRBV12-4
TGTGCCAGCAGTCGGGGAGGCAATGAGCAGTTCTTC
CASSRGGNEQFF
>.|TRBD2|TRBJ2-3|TRBV18
TGTGCCAGCTCACCGTTGTTATTGACTAGCGGTAGCACAGATACGCAGTATTTT
CASSPLLLTSGSTDTQYF
>few|.|TRBJ1-1|TRBV6-6
TGTGCCAGCAGTTTCTCACAGGGTCCCGCTGAAGCTTTCTTT
CASSFSQGPAEAFF
>.|TRBD2|TRBJ2-4|TRBV3-1/TRBV3-2
TGTGCCAGCAGCCAAGAGCGGACTAGCGGGGGGGCGAACATTCAGTACTTC
CASSQERTSGGANIQYF
>.|.|TRBJ1-1|TRBV11-3
TGTGCCAGCAGCTTTCCAGGGAACACTGAAGCTTTCTTT
CASSFPGNTEAFF
>.|TRBD1|TRBJ2-1|TRBV11-2
TGTGCCAGCAGCTGGGGGGGACAGGGAGTTTACAATGAGCAGTTCTTC
CASSWGGQGVYNEQFF
>.|TRBD2|TRBJ2-1|TRBV11-2
TGTGCCAGCAGCCCTTCGGCGGGGGTCTACAATGAGCAGTTCTTC
CASSPSAGVYNEQFF
>.|.|TRBJ1-6|TRBV27
TGTGCCAGCAGTTTCAGGGTTCTAAATTCACCCCTCCACTTT
CASSFRVLNSPLHF
>.|TRBD1|TRBJ2-3|TRBV20-1
TGCAGTGCTAGTGGCGGCAGGGGACAGGCAGATACGCAGTATTTT
CSASGGRGQADTQYF